This T cell receptor (beta chain) is from a study of shared clonotypes between healthy human individuals. Study as a whole: A few men and a couple of women, aged 18 to 49, were donors.

Measured with immunoSEQ multiplex PCR; TCRdb has only the in-frame clones, and not every one. The table shows over a million clones, with 98% to 99% occurring only once. V lost 0 bases to trimming and J lost 3 bases, with 10 bases between them. The CDR3 runs 14 residues. The germline V gene encodes CDR1 SGHRS and CDR2 YFSETQ. Healthy HIV-negative adults without recent acute infections or vaccinations served as donors. The sample was naive CD4+ T cells sorted from blood. Stated subset: CD45RA+ positively selected. The source is a man aged 30-40 years in good health. The rearrangement joins TRBV5-1 to TRBJ2-7; possibly TRBD1 for D (6 bases). The DNA for the CDR3 is TGCGCCAGCAGCTTGGACACAGGGTACTACGAGCAGTACTTC. Translated: CASSLDTGYYEQYF.